The 5 T cell receptor beta chains below all came from one sample that was sequenced in a study of control samples from healthy donors and cancer patients. Some clones are missing from TCRdb's copy, which holds only in-frame ones; the method was immunoSEQ multiplex PCR. The sample has about 140,000 clones, 80% to 90% seen once. The sample was blood. The receptors come from a man younger than 35 in good health.

The V call is TRBV5-6, the J call TRBJ1-6; 7 nucleotides align to TRBD1. Trimming at V came to 1 base and at J to 6 bases, leaving 1 base not matched to a gene. CDR3 size: 14 residues. In germline, CDR1 is SGHDT, CDR2 YYEEEE. The CDR3 reads CASSLNRGNSPLHF. CDR3 sequence (DNA): TGTGCCAGCAGCTTGAACAGGGGTAATTCACCCCTCCACTTT. Full variable domain (outside the CDR3, taken from reference TRBV5-6 and TRBJ1-6): DAGVTQSPTHLIKTRGQQVTLRCSPKSGHDTVSWYQQALGQGPQFIFQYYEEEERQRGNFPDRFSGHQFPNYSSELNVNALLLGDSALYLCASSLNRGNSPLHFGNGTRLTVT.

The chain has TRBV6-2 or TRBV6-3 and TRBJ2-3; 9 bases line up with TRBD2. The CDR3 sequence is 16 residues long. The trim removed 6 bases at V and 4 bases at J, leaving 11 bases unmatched. Germline V gene lookup returns CDR1 MNHEY and CDR2 SVGEGT. CDR3 amino acids: CASSPPGGGAPDTQYF. CDR3 in DNA: TGTGCCAGCAGCCCGCCAGGCGGGGGGGCTCCAGATACGCAGTATTTT.

The J gene is TRBJ1-4, the V gene TRBV5-6; maybe TRBD1 (5 bases). From germline, CDR1 is SGHDT and CDR2 YYEEEE. This CDR3 has 15 amino acids. Deletions cut 1 base from V and 5 bases from J, with 12 bases between. In DNA, the CDR3 is TGTGCCAGCAGCTTGCAGGGTCAGAACAATGAAAAACTGTTTTTT. This sequence encodes CASSLQGQNNEKLFF.

The V and J genes are TRBV4-1 and TRBJ1-4; no reliable D call. The V gene lost 0 bases and the J gene lost 8 bases, with 4 bases spanning the gap. CDR1 is MGHRA, CDR2 YSYEKL, per germline. The CDR3 covers 12 residues. CDR3 sequence: CASSQDLEKLFF. The CDR3, as DNA: TGCGCCAGCAGCCAAGATCTCGAAAAACTGTTTTTT.

The rearrangement joins TRBV28 to TRBJ2-7; 10 positions match TRBD1. Germline V CDR1 and CDR2: MDHEN, SYDVKM. This CDR3 has 20 amino acids. V gave up 2 bases and J gave up 4 bases; unmatched junction bases: 20. CDR3 sequence reads: CASSLMSWGQGTPRGYEQYF. The CDR3 DNA is TGTGCCAGCAGTTTAATGTCGTGGGGACAGGGGACTCCCAGAGGATACGAGCAGTACTTC.